These 24 T cell receptor beta chains came from one sample sequenced in a study of T-cell memory formation after mild COVID-19 (dated by TCRdb to the early 2020s). The method behind the library was 5' RACE. The instrument given in TCRdb is Illumina NovaSeq 6000. TCRdb cleaned the public reads at Q25 with fastp, built clones with MiXCR and kept in-frame beta chains. For every CDR3 protein sequence, its rows merge into one entry that carries the most common genes and DNA. Counted in this sample were 92,000 or so distinct CDR3 sequences; around an eighth of them appeared once. Clones ranked in the top ten supply around a quarter of the sample. What was sequenced was PBMCs or a T cell subset sorted from them (not recorded which). These receptors all stem from an adult woman who had mild COVID-19 (a few samples of this study predate the infection). The sample titles of this study are shuffled in the database, so cell type and time point are left out; the donor was told from shared clones.

CDR3 DNA: TGTGCCAGCAGCCCCCGACAGGGGTTCGGGTATGGCTACACCTTC. The encoded protein is CASSPRQGFGYGYTF. The chain uses TRBV7-9 and TRBJ1-2; 8 nucleotides match TRBD1. Germline CDR1 is SEHNR and CDR2 is FQNEAQ (reference sequence). This CDR3 is 15 amino acids long. Losses at the gene ends were 5 bases for V and 5 bases for J; bases not matched to a gene: 10. The entire variable domain, with the rest obtained from reference TRBV7-9 and TRBJ1-2, is as follows: DTGVSQNPRHKITKRGQNVTFRCDPISEHNRLYWYRQTLGQGPEFLTYFQNEAQLEKSRLLSDRFSAERPKGSFSTLEIQRTEQGDSAMYLCASSPRQGFGYGYTFGSGTRLTVV.

In regard to this clonotype: No conserved phenylalanine or tryptophan is present at the end of the CDR3, so a read error is the likely explanation. The chain uses TRBV4-2 and TRBJ2-7; D may be TRBD1 or TRBD2 (6 bases each). The V gene lost 0 bases and the J gene lost 6 bases, with 18 bases spanning the gap. The germline gives CDR1 LGHNA, CDR2 YNFKEQ. The CDR3 loop spans 16 amino acids. The CDR3 bases are TGTGCCAGCAGCCAAGAGGGGGCTGTGGTGGGGGGCGAGCAGTACTTA. Protein product: CASSQEGAVVGGEQYL.

This clonotype has more than one count but fewer than ten. The chain joins TRBV7-2 to TRBJ2-1, with D uncertain. CDR3 length: 15 residues. Per germline, CDR1 SGHTA and CDR2 FQGNSA. V gave up 1 base and J gave up 3 bases, with 10 bases separating them. The CDR3 DNA follows: TGTGCCAGCAGCTTAGGGGCATATATCTACAATGAGCAGTTCTTC. This encodes CASSLGAYIYNEQFF.

This clonotype was seen repeatedly, ten times or more. The V call is TRBV5-1, the J call TRBJ2-7; weak D call: TRBD2 (5 bases). Deletions cut 4 bases from V and 3 bases from J, with 14 bases between. The CDR3 is 14 amino acids. Germline V gene lookup returns CDR1 SGHRS and CDR2 YFSETQ. Written as DNA, the CDR3 is TGCGCCAGCAGCCCCGGGGTTGGGAGCTACGAGCAGTACTTC. This codes for CASSPGVGSYEQYF.

The chain joins TRBV7-9 to TRBJ2-4, with D perhaps matching TRBD1 or TRBD2 (7 bases each). This CDR3 spans 15 amino acids. Germline loops: CDR1 SEHNR, CDR2 FQNEAQ (reference sequence). Trimming took off 5 bases at V and 7 bases at J, with 18 bases between the two ends. This CDR3 is CASSPQGGNTNIQYF. CDR3 coding DNA: TGTGCCAGCAGCCCTCAGGGGGGGAATACGAACATTCAGTACTTC. The variable domain in full, with the rest retrieved from reference TRBV7-9 and TRBJ2-4, is DTGVSQNPRHKITKRGQNVTFRCDPISEHNRLYWYRQTLGQGPEFLTYFQNEAQLEKSRLLSDRFSAERPKGSFSTLEIQRTEQGDSAMYLCASSPQGGNTNIQYFGAGTRLSVL.

The gene calls are TRBV5-1 and TRBJ1-2, with D perhaps TRBD1 (5 bases). Germline V gene sequence: CDR1 SGHRS, CDR2 YFSETQ. The CDR3 totals 15 residues. V was pared by 4 bases and J by 8 bases, with 21 bases between. CDR3: CASSPDKSKVSGYTF. CDR3 sequence (DNA): TGCGCCAGCAGCCCGGACAAGTCTAAGGTCTCCGGCTACACCTTC.

This clonotype was observed a handful of times. The J gene is TRBJ1-1, the V gene TRBV15; maybe TRBD1 (5 bases). Between the trimmed V and J ends, which lost 4 bases and 11 bases, there was a span of 14 bases. CDR1 and CDR2 from the germline V gene are LNHNV and YYDKDF (reference sequence). The CDR3 runs 12 residues. The CDR3 spells CATSTGRRRAFF. In nucleotides, the CDR3 is TGTGCCACCAGCACGGGACGCCGTCGGGCTTTCTTT.

CDR3 in DNA: TGTGCCAGCAGCTTAGTGCGACTAGCGGAGAACACCGGGGAGCTGTTTTTT. Translated, it gives CASSLVRLAENTGELFF. The genes are TRBV11-1 and TRBJ2-2, with 9 bases matching TRBD2. CDR1 is SGHAT and CDR2 is FQDESV in the germline V gene (reference sequence). The CDR3 spans 17 residues. Losses at the gene ends were 1 base for V and 1 base for J; bases not matched to a gene: 4. The full variable domain, its missing parts supplied by reference TRBV11-1 and TRBJ2-2, is EAEVAQSPRYKITEKSQAVAFWCDPISGHATLYWYRQILGQGPELLVQFQDESVVDDSQLPKDRFSAERLKGVDSTLKIQPAELGDSAMYLCASSLVRLAENTGELFFGEGSRLTVL.

There are a few counts of this clonotype. The genes are TRBV15 and TRBJ2-1, with 7 nucleotides matching TRBD2. V dropped 3 bases and J dropped 4; count of bases not matched to a gene: 9. The V gene's germline CDR1 is LNHNV and CDR2 YYDKDF (reference sequence). This CDR3 is 16 amino acids long. The CDR3 nucleotides read TGTGCCACCAGCAGCCGACGGGGGAGGGATTACAATGAGCAGTTCTTC. Translated, it gives CATSSRRGRDYNEQFF.

This clonotype was counted between two and nine times. This chain joins TRBV5-1 and TRBJ2-3; maybe TRBD2 (7 bases). The CDR3 spans 15 residues. The V end was cut by 4 bases, the J end by 4 bases, with 16 bases between. The germline V gene has CDR1 SGHRS and CDR2 YFSETQ. CDR3 in amino acids: CASSGGRGPPDTQYF. The CDR3 DNA is TGCGCCAGCAGCGGGGGGCGGGGGCCCCCAGATACGCAGTATTTT. Together with reference TRBV5-1 and TRBJ2-3, the CDR3 gives the full variable domain: KAGVTQTPRYLIKTRGQQVTLSCSPISGHRSVSWYQQTPGQGLQFLFEYFSETQRNKGNFPGRFSGRQFSNSRSEMNVSTLELGDSALYLCASSGGRGPPDTQYFGPGTRLTVL.

This rearrangement joins TRBV5-5 to TRBJ1-1; D is ambiguous. The CDR3 loop spans 13 amino acids. Per the germline V gene, CDR1 is SGHKS and CDR2 is YYEKEE (reference sequence). The V gene lost 0 bases and the J gene lost 1 base, with 4 bases spanning the gap. The CDR3 nucleotides are TGTGCCAGCAGCTTGGACACGAACACTGAAGCTTTCTTT. It codes for CASSLDTNTEAFF.

The chain has TRBV5-1 and TRBJ2-1, with 8 bases aligning to TRBD1. The CDR3 runs to 15 residues. V gave up 4 bases and J gave up 4 bases; unmatched junction bases: 7. Germline CDR1 SGHRS, CDR2 YFSETQ. The CDR3 sequence: CASSTDRGLYNEQFF. In DNA, the CDR3 is TGCGCCAGCAGCACTGACAGGGGACTGTACAATGAGCAGTTCTTC.

This clonotype was observed a few times. The chain uses TRBV20-1 and TRBJ2-3; TRBD1 or TRBD2 may be the D gene (5 bases each). The V gene's germline CDR1 is DFQATT and CDR2 SNEGSKA (reference sequence). Trimming took off 5 bases at V and 0 bases at J, with 9 bases between the two ends. The length of the CDR3 is 13 residues. CDR3 region: CSAEGPSTDTQYF. CDR3 DNA: TGCAGTGCTGAGGGACCAAGCACAGATACGCAGTATTTT.

The chain combines TRBV29-1 with TRBJ2-7; D might be TRBD1 (5 bases). The CDR3 has 14 amino acids. V shed 2 bases and J shed 2 bases, with 13 bases lying between them. In germline, CDR1 is SQVTM, CDR2 ANQGSEA. The CDR3 DNA sequence: TGCAGCGTTGAATCAGCAGGGAACACCTACGAGCAGTACTTC. The encoded protein is CSVESAGNTYEQYF.

This chain connects TRBV29-1 to TRBJ2-7; D is ambiguous. V lost 7 bases and J 0 bases, leaving 13 bases between the germline ends. The CDR3 sequence is 13 residues long. Germline loops: CDR1 SQVTM, CDR2 ANQGSEA. In DNA form, the CDR3 reads TGCAGCGCGAAAAGACATTCCTCCTACGAGCAGTACTTC. Amino acid sequence: CSAKRHSSYEQYF.

The chain carries TRBV30 and TRBJ2-6; D tentatively fits TRBD1 or TRBD2 (5 bases each). In germline, CDR1 is GTSNPN, CDR2 SVGIG (reference sequence). The CDR3 has 17 residues. Trimming removed 0 bases at V and 2 bases at J, with 14 bases between. For the CDR3, the DNA is TGTGCCTGGAGTGTAACGGGGCCGTTGACTGGGGCCAACGTCCTGACTTTC. Its protein is CAWSVTGPLTGANVLTF.

The chain has TRBV2 and TRBJ2-1, with D hard to call. CDR1 and CDR2 (germline): SNHLY, FYNNEI. The CDR3 loop spans 12 amino acids. V dropped 6 bases and J dropped 8 bases, with 11 bases sitting between them. DNA of the CDR3: TGTGCCAGCAGCCTATTTGAGTATGAGCAGTTCTTC. Protein product: CASSLFEYEQFF.

The chain uses TRBV24-1 and TRBJ1-5; D possibly corresponds to TRBD1 (6 bases). The V and J ends lost 4 bases and 5 bases respectively, with 17 bases between them. The CDR3 has 16 amino acids. CDR1 and CDR2 from the germline V gene are KGHDR and SFDVKD. The CDR3 sequence: CATSESVTGSDQPQHF. The DNA of the CDR3 is TGTGCCACCAGTGAAAGTGTAACAGGGTCGGATCAGCCCCAGCATTTT.

The rearrangement uses TRBV12-3 or TRBV12-4 and TRBJ2-7; TRBD1 agrees at 7 bases. The CDR3 contains 15 residues. V lost 3 bases and J lost 1; bases outside the gene matches: 6. CDR3 nucleotides: TGTGCCAGCAGTTTGTGGGACAGTTCGTCCTACGAGCAGTACTTC. Residues: CASSLWDSSSYEQYF.

The rearrangement joins TRBV6-1 to TRBJ2-1; 9 bases are a match to TRBD2. The CDR3 extends over 15 amino acids. CDR1 is MNHNS and CDR2 is SASEGT in the germline V gene. V was pared by 3 bases and J by 5 bases, with 5 bases of the junction left unmatched. The CDR3 reads CASSEKLAGHNEQFF. As DNA, the CDR3 is TGTGCCAGCAGTGAGAAGCTAGCGGGACACAATGAGCAGTTCTTC.

In its sample, this clonotype was seen a few times. This chain's CDR3 is CASSRERTSGREETQYF. Here the CDR3 DNA reads TGCGCCAGCAGCCGAGAGAGGACTAGCGGGAGAGAAGAGACCCAGTACTTC. The chain joins TRBV4-3 to TRBJ2-5; TRBD2 agrees at 13 bases. Trimming cost V 4 bases and J 3 bases; bases outside gene matches: 8. CDR1 LGHNA and CDR2 YSLEER come from the germline V gene. The CDR3 length is 17 residues.

This clonotype has only a few counts. This sequence joins TRBV4-2 and TRBJ1-1; TRBD1 is a possible D gene (6 bases). CDR1 and CDR2 (germline): LGHNA, YNFKEQ. This CDR3 is built from 17 residues. The V and J ends lost 0 bases and 4 bases respectively, with 18 bases between them. CDR3 loop: CASSQDSLGGLGTEAFF. The CDR3 coding sequence is TGTGCCAGCAGCCAAGATAGTCTAGGGGGTTTGGGCACTGAAGCTTTCTTT.

The V call is TRBV7-9, the J call TRBJ2-1; D unresolved. The V gene's germline CDR1 is SEHNR and CDR2 FQNEAQ (reference sequence). This CDR3 has 12 amino acids. With 1 base removed from V and 9 bases from J, the gap between germline ends came to 7 bases. The CDR3 bases are TGTGCCAGCAGCTTAGAATGGGGTGAGCAGTTCTTC. Its protein product is CASSLEWGEQFF.

This clonotype was detected only a few times. This rearrangement joins TRBV28 to TRBJ2-1; either TRBD1 or TRBD2 may supply D (5 bases each). CDR1 is MDHEN and CDR2 is SYDVKM in the germline V gene. The germline V and J ends were trimmed by 5 bases and 0 bases, with 20 bases remaining between them. The CDR3 is 18 residues long. The CDR3 region is CASSGATGPGSSYNEQFF. The CDR3 bases are TGTGCCAGCAGTGGGGCGACCGGACCGGGAAGCTCCTACAATGAGCAGTTCTTC.